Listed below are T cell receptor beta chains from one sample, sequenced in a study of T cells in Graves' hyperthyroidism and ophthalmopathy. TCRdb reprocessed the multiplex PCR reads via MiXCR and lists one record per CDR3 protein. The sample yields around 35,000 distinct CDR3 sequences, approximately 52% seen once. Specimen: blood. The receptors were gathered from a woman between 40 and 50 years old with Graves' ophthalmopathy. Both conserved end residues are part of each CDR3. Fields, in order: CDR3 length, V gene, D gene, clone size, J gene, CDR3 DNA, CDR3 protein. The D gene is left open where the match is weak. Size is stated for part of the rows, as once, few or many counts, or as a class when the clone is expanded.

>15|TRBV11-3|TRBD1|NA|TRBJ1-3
TGTGCCAGCAGCATACAGGGGCGTGCTGGAAACACCATATATTTT
CASSIQGRAGNTIYF
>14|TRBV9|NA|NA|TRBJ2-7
TGTGCCAGCAGCCCCCCGTCGGTCCCCTACGAGCAGTACTTC
CASSPPSVPYEQYF
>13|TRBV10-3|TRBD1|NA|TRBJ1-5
TGTGCCATCAGTGAGGACAGGGCTCAGCCCCAGCATTTT
CAISEDRAQPQHF
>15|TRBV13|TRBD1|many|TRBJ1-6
TGTGCCAGCAGCTCGGGACAGGGAAGTGACTCACCCCTCCACTTT
CASSSGQGSDSPLHF
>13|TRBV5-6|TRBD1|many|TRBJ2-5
TGTGCCAGCAGCTACGGGACAGGGGGAACCCAGTACTTC
CASSYGTGGTQYF
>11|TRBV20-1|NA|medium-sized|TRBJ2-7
TGCAGTGCTAGAGACGCCTACGAGCAGTACTTC
CSARDAYEQYF
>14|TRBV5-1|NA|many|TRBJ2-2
TGCGCCAGCAGGGAGGGAGCGAACACCGGGGAGCTGTTTTTT
CASREGANTGELFF
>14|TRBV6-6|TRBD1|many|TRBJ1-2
TGTGCCAGCAGTCCAGGACAGGCGAACTATGGCTACACCTTC
CASSPGQANYGYTF
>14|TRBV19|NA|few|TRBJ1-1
TGTGCCAGTAGTTGGGGCAGGTCCGACACGGAAGCTTTCTTT
CASSWGRSDTEAFF
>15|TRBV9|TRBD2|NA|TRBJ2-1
TGTGCCAGCAGCGTAGCCCGCGGGAGTTACAATGAGCAGTTCTTC
CASSVARGSYNEQFF
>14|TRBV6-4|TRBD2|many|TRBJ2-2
TGTGCCAGCAGTGCGGGACTAGACACCGGGGAGCTGTTTTTT
CASSAGLDTGELFF
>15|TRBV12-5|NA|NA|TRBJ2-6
TGTGCTAGTGGTTCCCTGGGGGATGGGGCCAACGTCCTGACTTTC
CASGSLGDGANVLTF
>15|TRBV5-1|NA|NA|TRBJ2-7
TGCGCCAGCAGCTTGAACCGGGACATGATCTACGAGCAGTACTTC
CASSLNRDMIYEQYF
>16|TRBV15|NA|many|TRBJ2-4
TGTGCCACCAGCAGAGATGGGGGGGCAGCCAAAAACATTCAGTACTTC
CATSRDGGAAKNIQYF
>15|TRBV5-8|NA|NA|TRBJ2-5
TGTGCCAGCAGCTCCGGGACGGGGACCGAAGAGACCCAGTACTTC
CASSSGTGTEETQYF
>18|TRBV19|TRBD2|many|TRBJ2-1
TGTGCCAGTAGTATAGCCCTTGGGGAACTAGCGGCCAACAATGAGCAGTTCTTC
CASSIALGELAANNEQFF
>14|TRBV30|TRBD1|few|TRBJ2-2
TGTGCCTGGTTCGGGACAGGGTTCGCCGGGGAGCTGTTTTTT
CAWFGTGFAGELFF
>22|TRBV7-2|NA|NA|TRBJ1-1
NA
CASSLQHLQQFFGPGGVDEAFF
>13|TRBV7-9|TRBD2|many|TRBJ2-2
TGTGCCAGCGGCGGGAGGGGGTCCGGGGAGCTGTTTTTT
CASGGRGSGELFF
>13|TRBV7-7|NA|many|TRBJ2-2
TGTGCCAGCAGAACGGGGAACACCGGGGAGCTGTTTTTT
CASRTGNTGELFF
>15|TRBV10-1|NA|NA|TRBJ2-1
TGCGCCAGCAGTGAGCAGTCGACAAGGTACGATAAGCTGTTCTTC
CASSEQSTRYDKLFF
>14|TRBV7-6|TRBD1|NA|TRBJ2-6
TGTGCCAGCAGCTTAGGGGACAGCGGCAACGTCCTGACTTTC
CASSLGDSGNVLTF
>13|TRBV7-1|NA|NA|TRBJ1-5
TGTGCCAGCAGCCGTATAGGCAATCAGCCCCAGCATTTT
CASSRIGNQPQHF
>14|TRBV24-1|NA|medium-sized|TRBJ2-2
TGTGCCACCAGTGAACACACGAACACCGGGGAGCTGTTTTTT
CATSEHTNTGELFF
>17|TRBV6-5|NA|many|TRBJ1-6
TGTGCCAGCAGTTCCTCCCGACGGAGGTCCTATAATTCACCCCTCCACTTT
CASSSSRRRSYNSPLHF
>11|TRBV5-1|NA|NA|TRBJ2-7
TGCGCCAGCAGCGACCTTACGGGGCAGTACTTC
CASSDLTGQYF
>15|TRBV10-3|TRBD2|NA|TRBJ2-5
TGTGCCATCAGCCCGGGACTAGCGGGGCAGGGGACCCAGTACTTC
CAISPGLAGQGTQYF
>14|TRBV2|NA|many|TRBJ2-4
TGTGCCAGCAGCAAAGGGGGAGCCAAAAACATTCAGTACTTC
CASSKGGAKNIQYF
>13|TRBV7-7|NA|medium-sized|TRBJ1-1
TGTGCTAGCAGCTTGGGACAGAACACTGAAGCTTTCTTT
CASSLGQNTEAFF
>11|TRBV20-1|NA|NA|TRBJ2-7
TGCAGTGCCCGGACTACGTACGAGCATTTCTTC
CSARTTYEHFF
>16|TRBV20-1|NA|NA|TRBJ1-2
TGCAGTGCCGGGGGGACTTTCGCCTTATCTAACTATGGCTACACCTTC
CSAGGTFALSNYGYTF
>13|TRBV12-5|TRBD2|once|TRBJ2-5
TGTGCTAGTGGTTCTAGGGGAGGGGAGACCCAGTACTTC
CASGSRGGETQYF
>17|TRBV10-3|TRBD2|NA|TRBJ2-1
TGTGCCATCAGTGAGTCTGGGGGAGGGCCGGTCAACAATGAGCAGTTCTTC
CAISESGGGPVNNEQFF
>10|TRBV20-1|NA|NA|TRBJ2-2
TGCAGTGCTACTAGCGGGGAGCTGTTTTTT
CSATSGELFF
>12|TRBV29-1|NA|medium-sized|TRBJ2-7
TGCAGCGTTGCCCCCGGGAGCTACGAGCAGTACTTC
CSVAPGSYEQYF
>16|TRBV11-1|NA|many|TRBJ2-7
TGTGCCAGCAGCTCAACCGAAACAGTCCCCGCCTACGAGCAGTACTTC
CASSSTETVPAYEQYF
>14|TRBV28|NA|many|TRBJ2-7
TGTGCCAGCAGGACGACAGGTCGGGCCTACGAGCAGTACTTC
CASRTTGRAYEQYF
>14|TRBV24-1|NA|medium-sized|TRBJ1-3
TGTGCCACCACCCCGACGGGGTCTGGAAACACCATATATTTT
CATTPTGSGNTIYF
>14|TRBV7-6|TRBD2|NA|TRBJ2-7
TGCGCCGGCAGCTTAGAAGCTAGCGGTTACGAGCAGTACTTC
CAGSLEASGYEQYF
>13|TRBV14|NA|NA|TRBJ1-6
TGTGCCAGCAGACAGGTGGATAATTCACCCCTCCACTTT
CASRQVDNSPLHF
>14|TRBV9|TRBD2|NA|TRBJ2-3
TGTGCCAGCAGTCTAGCGGGAGGCACAGATACGCAGTGTTTT
CASSLAGGTDTQCF
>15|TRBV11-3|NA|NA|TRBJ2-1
TGTGCCAGCAGCCCCCCGAGAGCGGACTCCTATGAGCAGTTCTTC
CASSPPRADSYEQFF